The 15 T cell receptor beta chains given below trace back to one sample, sequenced in a study of neurological immune-mediated disorders. TCRdb reprocessed the 5' RACE reads via MiXCR and lists one record per CDR3 protein. The table includes more than 40,000 distinct CDR3 sequences, around 3.3% detected once. Sequenced material: PBMCs. The receptors come from a woman aged 45 to 65 with multiple sclerosis.

This clonotype was seen ten or more times. The chain recombines TRBV5-1 with TRBJ1-1; 8 bases line up with TRBD1. CDR3 length equals 13 residues. The germline V gene has CDR1 SGHRS and CDR2 YFSETQ. V was clipped by 4 bases and J by 5 bases; unmatched bases: 4. The CDR3 DNA sequence: TGCGCCAGCAGCGACAGGGGAAGAACTGAAGCTTTCTTT. Protein: CASSDRGRTEAFF.

Many counts were recorded for this clonotype. The CDR3 is CASSQDEMGEQYF. The DNA for the CDR3 is TGTGCCAGCAGCCAGGATGAAATGGGCGAGCAGTACTTC. The chain uses TRBV3-1 and TRBJ2-7, with unresolved D. In germline, CDR1 is LGHDT, CDR2 YNNKEL (reference sequence). This CDR3 contains 13 residues. Trimming stripped 3 bases from V and 6 bases from J, with 12 bases between.

This clonotype was counted many times. The genes are TRBV29-1 and TRBJ2-5; D is uncertain. From germline, CDR1 is SQVTM and CDR2 ANQGSEA. Trimming shortened V by 7 bases and J by 6 bases, and 12 bases separated the two germline ends. This CDR3 has 11 amino acids. The CDR3 spells CSATLGKTQYF. DNA for the CDR3: TGCAGCGCGACCCTGGGAAAGACCCAGTACTTC.

This clonotype was detected ten times or more. The V and J genes are TRBV7-2 and TRBJ2-5; 9 bases map to TRBD1. Germline trimming cut 1 base from V and 5 bases from J; bases unmatched to any gene: 14. The CDR3 is 18 residues long. From germline, CDR1 is SGHTA and CDR2 FQGNSA. Here the CDR3 reads CASSLVGTGTGQGETQYF. The CDR3 nucleotides are TGTGCCAGCAGCTTAGTAGGAACCGGGACAGGGCAGGGGGAGACCCAGTACTTC.

This clonotype was counted at least ten times. The chain couples TRBV15 to TRBJ2-5; 7 nucleotides align to TRBD1. CDR3 length: 12 residues. CDR1 is LNHNV and CDR2 is YYDKDF in the germline V gene (reference sequence). Germline trimming cut 3 bases from V and 5 bases from J; bases unmatched to any gene: 0. The CDR3 bases are TGTGCCACCAGCAGCAGGGGGGAGACCCAGTACTTC. This codes for CATSSRGETQYF. The variable domain in full, with the rest retrieved from reference TRBV15 and TRBJ2-5, is DAMVIQNPRYQVTQFGKPVTLSCSQTLNHNVMYWYQQKSSQAPKLLFHYYDKDFNNEADTPDNFQSRRPNTSFCFLDIRSPGLGDTAMYLCATSSRGETQYFGPGTRLLVL.

This clonotype was recorded many times. The chain carries TRBV6-6 and TRBJ1-6, with 9 nucleotides matching TRBD1. After removal of 6 bases from V and 7 bases from J, the junction contained 13 bases not matched to a gene. Germline V lookup: CDR1 MNHNY, CDR2 SVGAGI (reference sequence). The CDR3 has 17 amino acids. In nucleotides, the CDR3 is TGTGCCAGCAGACCTACAGGGGGCGTACGAGACAATTCACCCCTCCACTTT. Amino acid sequence: CASRPTGGVRDNSPLHF.

V is TRBV2 and J is TRBJ2-1, with D perhaps matching TRBD1 or TRBD2 (6 bases each). With 1 base removed from V and 6 bases from J, the gap between germline ends came to 10 bases. The germline CDR1 and CDR2 sequences are SNHLY and FYNNEI. There are 14 residues in the CDR3. CDR3 in amino acids: CASSEGGGLNEQFF. CDR3 coding DNA: TGTGCCAGCAGTGAAGGAGGGGGGCTCAATGAGCAGTTCTTC.

This clonotype occurred many times. This chain uses TRBV24-1 with TRBJ2-1, with a tentative D call TRBD1 (6 bases). The CDR3 consists of 15 residues. Germline V gene lookup returns CDR1 KGHDR and CDR2 SFDVKD. With 5 bases removed from V and 4 bases from J, the gap between germline ends came to 14 bases. The CDR3 region is CATSAFTTGYNEQFF. The CDR3 bases are TGTGCCACCAGTGCCTTTACGACAGGTTACAATGAGCAGTTCTTC.

This clonotype was seen ten or more times. At one end, the junction sequence differs from germline, possibly due to a read error. The chain links TRBV5-1 to TRBJ2-3; 9 nucleotides line up with TRBD2. CDR1 and CDR2 from the germline V gene are SGHRS and YFSETQ. The CDR3 consists of 16 residues. The CDR3: CASSLTAGGYTHTQYF. CDR3 nucleotides: TGCGCCAGCAGCTTAACGGCGGGGGGGTACACACATACGCAGTATTTT. Supplemented by reference TRBV5-1 and TRBJ2-3, the full variable domain reads KAGVTQTPRYLIKTRGQQVTLSCSPISGHRSVSWYQQTPGQGLQFLFEYFSETQRNKGNFPGRFSGRQFSNSRSEMNVSTLELGDSALYLCASSLTAGGYTHTQYFGPGTRLTVL.

This clonotype has a handful of counts. A much larger clone sits a single nucleotide away, making a read error possible. The V gene is TRBV5-1, the J gene TRBJ2-6; the D gene is possibly TRBD1 (5 bases). Germline CDR1 and CDR2: SGHRS and YFSETQ. This CDR3 comprises 15 residues. The CDR3 region is CASSLGSSGAKVLTF. CDR3 DNA: TGCGCCAGCAGCTTGGGAAGCTCTGGGGCCAAAGTCCTGACTTTC.

This clonotype has a count of ten or more. The V and J genes are TRBV3-1 and TRBJ2-5; tentatively, D is TRBD1 or TRBD2 (5 bases each). Trimming removed 0 bases from V and 3 bases from J, with 14 bases in between. The CDR3 is made up of 16 amino acids. In germline, CDR1 is LGHDT, CDR2 YNNKEL (reference sequence). The CDR3 sequence: CASSQDRFGTEETQYF. CDR3 nucleotide sequence: TGTGCCAGCAGCCAAGATCGGTTCGGGACGGAAGAGACCCAGTACTTC.

This clonotype has a count of ten or more. The gene calls are TRBV15 and TRBJ2-2; no firm D call. Germline V gene data show CDR1 as LNHNV and CDR2 as YYDKDF (reference sequence). Trimming stripped 1 base from V and 1 base from J, with 7 bases between. This CDR3 spans 15 amino acids. The CDR3 region is CATSRGSGNTGELFF. CDR3 nucleotide sequence: TGTGCCACCAGCAGAGGGTCCGGGAACACCGGGGAGCTGTTTTTT.

Many counts were recorded for this clonotype. The chain employs TRBV7-2 and TRBJ2-5; D is uncertain. CDR3 length: 13 residues. CDR1 and CDR2 (germline): SGHTA, FQGNSA. The V and J ends lost 6 bases and 4 bases respectively, with 12 bases between them. The CDR3 spells CASSPNPVETQYF. DNA of the CDR3: TGTGCCAGCAGTCCGAACCCAGTAGAGACCCAGTACTTC.

This clonotype appeared many times. This rearrangement joins TRBV7-6 to TRBJ1-3; 9 bases are a match to TRBD1. Germline values: CDR1 SGHVS, CDR2 FNYEAQ. Unmatched junction bases numbered 4, after V lost 3 bases and J lost 4 bases. This CDR3 has 15 amino acids. The CDR3 sequence: CASSLGTGLGNTIYF. The CDR3 region has the DNA TGTGCCAGCAGCTTGGGGACAGGGTTAGGAAACACCATATATTTT.

In its sample, this clonotype was seen many times. The chain combines TRBV20-1 with TRBJ2-3; D uncertain. Germline CDR1 DFQATT, CDR2 SNEGSKA (reference sequence). CDR3 length equals 12 residues. V was pared by 2 bases and J by 4 bases, with 7 bases between. Written as DNA, the CDR3 is TGCAGTGCTAGACCTAGGTCAGATACGCAGTATTTT. Translated: CSARPRSDTQYF.